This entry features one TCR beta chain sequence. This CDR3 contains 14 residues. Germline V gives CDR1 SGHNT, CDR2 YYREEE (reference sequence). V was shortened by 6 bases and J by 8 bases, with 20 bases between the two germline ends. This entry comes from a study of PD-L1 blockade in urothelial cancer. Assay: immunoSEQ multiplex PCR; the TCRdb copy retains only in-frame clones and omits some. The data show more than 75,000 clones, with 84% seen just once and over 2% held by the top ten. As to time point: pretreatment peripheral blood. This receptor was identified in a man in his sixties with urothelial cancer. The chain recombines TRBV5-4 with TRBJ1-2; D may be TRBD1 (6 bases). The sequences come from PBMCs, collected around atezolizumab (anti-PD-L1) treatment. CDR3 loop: CASTIRGADFGYTF. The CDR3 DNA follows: TGTGCCAGCACGATCCGGGGGGCTGATTTCGGCTACACCTTC.